The next 29 T cell receptor beta chains were all read from a single sample in a study of identical twins. TCRdb processed the 5' RACE reads anew with MiXCR; each CDR3 protein has one entry. The table shows approximately 550,000 distinct CDR3 sequences, with more than 20% occurring only once. These data were also reused for a study on yellow fever vaccine responses in identical twins.

The source material was CD4+ T cells sorted from blood. Receptor source: a woman between 18 and 29 years old in good health.

This clonotype was picked up a small number of times. Written as DNA, the CDR3 is TGTGCCAGCAGTTTACTGGGACACTATGGCTACACCTTC. Its protein is CASSLLGHYGYTF. This chain uses TRBV12-3 or TRBV12-4 with TRBJ1-2, with TRBD1 as a possible D gene (5 bases). The CDR3 totals 13 residues. Trimming shortened V by 2 bases and J by 3 bases, and 7 bases separated the two germline ends.

The J gene is TRBJ2-3, the V gene TRBV11-1; D is unclear. The germline gives CDR1 SGHAT, CDR2 FQDESV (reference sequence). CDR3 length: 13 amino acids. With 5 bases removed from V and 4 bases from J, the gap between germline ends came to 10 bases. CDR3 region: CASSTRRADTQYF. The CDR3 nucleotides are TGTGCCAGCAGCACGCGCCGCGCAGATACGCAGTATTTT.

This clonotype was observed a handful of times. The chain links TRBV10-3 to TRBJ1-3; D is unclear. Per germline, CDR1 ENHRY and CDR2 SYGVKD. Trimming removed 3 bases from V and 0 bases from J, with 9 bases in between. The CDR3 is made up of 15 amino acids. CDR3 sequence reads: CAISDGRLSGNTIYF. In nucleotides, the CDR3 is TGTGCCATCAGTGACGGCAGACTCTCTGGAAACACCATATATTTT.

This clonotype has more than one count but fewer than ten. The chain is built from TRBV5-1 and TRBJ2-5, with 13 bases matching TRBD2. From germline, CDR1 is SGHRS and CDR2 YFSETQ. This CDR3 region has 16 residues. V gave up 0 bases and J gave up 5 bases; unmatched junction bases: 4. CDR3 sequence (DNA): TGCGCCAGCAGCTTGGTGGGACTAGCGGGATTGGAGACCCAGTACTTC. Encoded protein: CASSLVGLAGLETQYF.

This sequence joins TRBV11-2 and TRBJ2-7; tentative D call: TRBD1 (6 bases). Trimming stripped 6 bases from V and 3 bases from J, with 12 bases between. CDR1 is SGHAT, CDR2 FQNNGV, per germline. There are 13 residues in the CDR3. The CDR3 here is CASSRTGYYEQYV. CDR3 in DNA: TGTGCCAGCAGTCGAACAGGGTACTACGAGCAGTACGTC.

This clonotype was detected ten times or more. The gene calls are TRBV20-1 and TRBJ1-1, with D perhaps matching TRBD1 (6 bases). Trimming removed 6 bases from V and 7 bases from J, with 15 bases in between. Looked up from germline, CDR1 is DFQATT and CDR2 is SNEGSKA (reference sequence). The CDR3 is made up of 12 amino acids. The chain's CDR3 is CSAGDGGREAFF. In nucleotides, the CDR3 is TGCAGTGCCGGGGATGGGGGGCGTGAAGCTTTCTTT.

This clonotype was recorded a few times. The gene calls are TRBV28 and TRBJ2-3; 12 positions match TRBD2. The V segment lost 1 base and the J segment 2 bases; nucleotides outside the gene matches: 7. From germline, CDR1 is MDHEN and CDR2 SYDVKM. This CDR3 region has 18 residues. The CDR3, as DNA: TGTGCCAGCAGTTTATCTGGACTAGCGGGAACCTACACAGATACGCAGTATTTT. It codes for CASSLSGLAGTYTDTQYF.

Only a few counts were recorded for this clonotype. The rearrangement links TRBV12-3 or TRBV12-4 to TRBJ2-2, with a weak D call TRBD2 (7 bases). This CDR3 comprises 16 residues. V was pared by 7 bases and J by 3 bases, with 18 bases between. CDR3 DNA sequence: TGTGCCAGCACCTCCCCCCGGGGGGCCGACACCGGGGAGCTGTTTTTT. Its translation is CASTSPRGADTGELFF.

This chain joins TRBV5-1 and TRBJ2-5; unclear D gene. V dropped 1 base and J dropped 1 base, with 5 bases sitting between them. The CDR3 covers 13 residues. Germline values: CDR1 SGHRS, CDR2 YFSETQ. This CDR3 is CASSLYSQETQYF. The CDR3, as DNA: TGCGCCAGCAGCTTGTATTCCCAAGAGACCCAGTACTTC.

The J gene is TRBJ1-3, the V gene TRBV9, with TRBD1 matching 9 bases. The CDR3 is 14 amino acids. Losses at the gene ends were 3 bases for V and 9 bases for J; bases not matched to a gene: 7. Germline CDR1 is SGDLS and CDR2 is YYNGEE. The CDR3 region is CASSATGGEGTIYF. The CDR3 nucleotides are TGTGCCAGCAGCGCGACAGGGGGGGAAGGCACCATATATTTT. Drawing the rest from reference TRBV9 and TRBJ1-3, the complete variable domain is DSGVTQTPKHLITATGQRVTLRCSPRSGDLSVYWYQQSLDQGLQFLIQYYNGEERAKGNILERFSAQQFPDLHSELNLSSLELGDSALYFCASSATGGEGTIYFGEGSWLTVV.

The V call is TRBV5-4, the J call TRBJ2-5; no firm D call. With 0 bases removed from V and 0 bases from J, the gap between germline ends came to 6 bases. CDR1 is SGHNT, CDR2 YYREEE, per germline (reference sequence). This CDR3 region has 14 residues. DNA for the CDR3: TGTGCCAGCAGCTTGGGCAGCTACCAAGAGACCCAGTACTTC. Amino acids: CASSLGSYQETQYF. The variable domain in full, completed from reference TRBV5-4 and TRBJ2-5, reads ETGVTQSPTHLIKTRGQQVTLRCSSQSGHNTVSWYQQALGQGPQFIFQYYREEENGRGNFPPRFSGLQFPNYSSELNVNALELDDSALYLCASSLGSYQETQYFGPGTRLLVL.

The gene calls are TRBV19 and TRBJ1-4; 9 nucleotides match TRBD1. There are 15 residues in the CDR3. Germline CDR1 and CDR2: LNHDA and SQIVND (reference sequence). V lost 4 bases and J lost 8; bases outside the gene matches: 8. The CDR3: CASSKNRGLGEKLFF. The CDR3 DNA reads as TGTGCCAGTAGTAAAAACAGGGGGCTAGGAGAAAAACTGTTTTTT.

The CDR3 reads CASSRYSGGDTQYF. The CDR3 DNA reads as TGTGCCAGCAGCCGTTACTCAGGGGGGGATACGCAGTATTTT. The V gene is TRBV3-1, the J gene TRBJ2-3; weak D call: TRBD1 (7 bases). The germline CDR1 and CDR2 sequences are LGHDT and YNNKEL (reference sequence). CDR3 length: 14 residues. The V and J ends lost 4 bases and 6 bases respectively, with 14 bases between them.

This clonotype was observed a few times. The chain recombines TRBV7-2 with TRBJ1-5; tentative D call: TRBD1 (6 bases). V was shortened by 10 bases and J by 6 bases, with 13 bases between the two germline ends. Germline V gives CDR1 SGHTA, CDR2 FQGNSA. CDR3 length equals 12 residues. CDR3 bases: TGTGCCACTCACAGGGTGGGTCAGCCCCAGCATTTT. Its translation is CATHRVGQPQHF.

This clonotype showed up just a few times. The V call is TRBV7-9, the J call TRBJ2-3; TRBD1 matches at 7 bases. The CDR3 covers 15 residues. V lost 5 bases to trimming and J lost 2 bases; unmatched junction nucleotides: 7. Germline assignment: CDR1 SEHNR and CDR2 FQNEAQ (reference sequence). The DNA of the CDR3 is TGTGCCAGCAGCCTAAAGGGGACAGTCACAGATACGCAGTATTTT. Its protein is CASSLKGTVTDTQYF. The full variable domain, with the rest looked up from reference TRBV7-9 and TRBJ2-3, is DTGVSQNPRHKITKRGQNVTFRCDPISEHNRLYWYRQTLGQGPEFLTYFQNEAQLEKSRLLSDRFSAERPKGSFSTLEIQRTEQGDSAMYLCASSLKGTVTDTQYFGPGTRLTVL.

This clonotype was observed a few times. CDR3 sequence (DNA): TGCAGTGCCAGACAGGGCGGGGTGAACACTGAAGCTTTCTTT. It is translated as CSARQGGVNTEAFF. The chain joins TRBV20-1 to TRBJ1-1; 7 nucleotides match TRBD1. The CDR3 is made up of 14 amino acids. Germline trimming cut 6 bases from V and 0 bases from J; bases unmatched to any gene: 7. Germline CDR1 DFQATT, CDR2 SNEGSKA (reference sequence).

This clonotype has a handful of counts. The genes are TRBV24-1 and TRBJ2-1, with 7 bases matching TRBD2. The CDR3 length is 16 residues. V lost 9 bases, J lost 2 bases, and 12 bases stayed unmatched. Germline V lookup: CDR1 KGHDR, CDR2 SFDVKD. The DNA of the CDR3 is TGTGCCACCGGGGGGATGGAGCGGGGTACCTACAATGAGCAGTTCTTC. Translation: CATGGMERGTYNEQFF.

This clonotype was picked up a small number of times. V and J are TRBV10-3 and TRBJ1-5, with D perhaps TRBD1 (5 bases). The CDR3 has 13 residues. Germline V lookup: CDR1 ENHRY, CDR2 SYGVKD. V lost 3 bases to trimming and J lost 15 bases, with 18 bases between them. CDR3 loop: CAISDLGRDDLHF. The DNA of the CDR3 is TGTGCCATCAGTGACCTCGGACGGGACGACCTGCATTTT.

The genes are TRBV19 and TRBJ1-3, with D uncertain. The V gene lost 3 bases and the J gene lost 0 bases, with 12 bases spanning the gap. The CDR3 has 16 residues. The germline CDR1 and CDR2 sequences are LNHDA and SQIVND (reference sequence). Here the CDR3 reads CASSIVGRSSGNTIYF. DNA of the CDR3: TGTGCCAGTAGTATTGTTGGCCGGTCCTCTGGAAACACCATATATTTT.

The chain couples TRBV6-5 to TRBJ2-7; the D gene is possibly TRBD2 (5 bases). This CDR3 comprises 12 residues. V was cut by 6 bases and J by 7 bases, with 13 bases left in between. CDR1 and CDR2 (germline): MNHEY, SVGAGI. The CDR3 is CASRNTRDEQYV. The CDR3 DNA is TGTGCCAGCAGAAACACCCGGGATGAGCAGTACGTC.

The V gene is TRBV6-1, the J gene TRBJ2-5; TRBD2 matches at 9 bases. This CDR3 comprises 18 residues. After removal of 6 bases from V and 4 bases from J, the junction contained 18 bases not matched to a gene. Germline-derived CDR1 and CDR2 are MNHNS and SASEGT. As DNA, the CDR3 is TGTGCCAGCAGCCTCCGCCCGAGCGGGGGGATAGAACGAGAGACCCAGTACTTC. This codes for CASSLRPSGGIERETQYF.

The CDR3 protein is CASSLEARAGKFF. CDR3 in DNA: TGTGCCAGCAGCTTAGAGGCCAGGGCCGGGAAGTTCTTC. The chain employs TRBV7-6 and TRBJ2-1; D assignment may be TRBD1 or TRBD2 (5 bases each). The germline V gene has CDR1 SGHVS and CDR2 FNYEAQ. The CDR3 loop spans 13 amino acids. V was pared by 1 base and J by 14 bases, with 15 bases between.

This clonotype showed up just a few times. The CDR3 loop reads CSAHSGGAPGELFF. The CDR3 coding sequence is TGCAGTGCACATAGCGGGGGGGCCCCCGGGGAGCTGTTTTTT. The V and J genes are TRBV20-1 and TRBJ2-2; 11 bases map to TRBD2. CDR1 and CDR2 from the germline V gene are DFQATT and SNEGSKA (reference sequence). V shed 6 bases and J 6 bases; nucleotides not matched to a gene: 6. The CDR3 loop spans 14 amino acids.

This clonotype was counted between two and nine times. The chain uses TRBV11-2 and TRBJ2-1; D is undetermined. CDR3 length: 19 residues. Trimming shortened V by 2 bases and J by 0 bases, and 20 bases separated the two germline ends. Germline V lookup: CDR1 SGHAT, CDR2 FQNNGV. CDR3 sequence: CASSLNRLGLQSSYNEQFF. The CDR3 DNA is TGTGCCAGCAGCTTAAATCGGCTCGGGCTCCAGAGCTCCTACAATGAGCAGTTCTTC.

The rearrangement joins TRBV20-1 to TRBJ2-2; TRBD2 might be the D (5 bases). The V end was cut by 7 bases, the J end by 3 bases, with 12 bases between. CDR1 is DFQATT and CDR2 is SNEGSKA in the germline V gene (reference sequence). The CDR3 covers 13 residues. The CDR3 sequence: CSERAPDTGELFF. The DNA of the CDR3 is TGCAGTGAGAGGGCGCCGGACACCGGGGAGCTGTTTTTT.

V usage is TRBV7-8 and J usage is TRBJ1-1; D ambiguous. The CDR3 runs 13 residues. Looked up from germline, CDR1 is SGHVS and CDR2 is FQNEAQ. V was shortened by 5 bases and J by 1 base, with 8 bases between the two germline ends. The chain's CDR3 is CASSINRNTEAFF. The CDR3 DNA is TGTGCCAGCAGCATCAACAGGAACACTGAAGCTTTCTTT.

The chain joins TRBV5-1 to TRBJ1-3; D gene ambiguous. This CDR3 is built from 14 residues. V was clipped by 4 bases and J by 0 bases, with 8 bases between them. CDR1 is SGHRS and CDR2 is YFSETQ in the germline V gene. The CDR3 DNA reads as TGCGCCAGCAGCCTGGAGCCCTCTGGAAACACCATATATTTT. It specifies CASSLEPSGNTIYF. The whole variable domain, filled in from reference TRBV5-1 and TRBJ1-3, reads KAGVTQTPRYLIKTRGQQVTLSCSPISGHRSVSWYQQTPGQGLQFLFEYFSETQRNKGNFPGRFSGRQFSNSRSEMNVSTLELGDSALYLCASSLEPSGNTIYFGEGSWLTVV.

There are a few counts of this clonotype. The V gene is TRBV2, the J gene TRBJ2-3, with TRBD2 as a possible D gene (5 bases). The CDR3 consists of 14 residues. In germline, CDR1 is SNHLY, CDR2 FYNNEI. The V gene lost 7 bases and the J gene lost 1 base, with 12 bases spanning the gap. CDR3 sequence: CASNEVSGTDTQYF. The CDR3 DNA reads as TGTGCCAGCAATGAGGTTAGCGGCACAGATACGCAGTATTTT.

This clonotype was detected a few times. The chain couples TRBV10-3 to TRBJ2-7; maybe TRBD2 (5 bases). V gave up 5 bases and J gave up 3 bases, with 8 bases separating them. In germline, CDR1 is ENHRY, CDR2 SYGVKD. CDR3 length equals 12 residues. The CDR3 DNA reads TGTGCCATCAGTTTTAGCGACTACGAGCAGTACTTC. Protein product: CAISFSDYEQYF.